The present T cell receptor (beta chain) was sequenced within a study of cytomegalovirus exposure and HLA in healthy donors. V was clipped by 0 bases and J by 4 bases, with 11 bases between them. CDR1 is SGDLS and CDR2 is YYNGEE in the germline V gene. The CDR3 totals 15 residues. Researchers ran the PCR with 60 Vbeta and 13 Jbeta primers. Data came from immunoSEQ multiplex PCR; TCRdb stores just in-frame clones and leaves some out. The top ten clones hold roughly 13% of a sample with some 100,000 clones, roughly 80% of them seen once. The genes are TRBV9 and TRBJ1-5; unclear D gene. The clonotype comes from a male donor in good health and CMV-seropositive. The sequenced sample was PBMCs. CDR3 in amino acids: CASSVDGQMNQPQHF. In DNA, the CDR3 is TGTGCCAGCAGCGTAGATGGTCAGATGAATCAGCCCCAGCATTTT.